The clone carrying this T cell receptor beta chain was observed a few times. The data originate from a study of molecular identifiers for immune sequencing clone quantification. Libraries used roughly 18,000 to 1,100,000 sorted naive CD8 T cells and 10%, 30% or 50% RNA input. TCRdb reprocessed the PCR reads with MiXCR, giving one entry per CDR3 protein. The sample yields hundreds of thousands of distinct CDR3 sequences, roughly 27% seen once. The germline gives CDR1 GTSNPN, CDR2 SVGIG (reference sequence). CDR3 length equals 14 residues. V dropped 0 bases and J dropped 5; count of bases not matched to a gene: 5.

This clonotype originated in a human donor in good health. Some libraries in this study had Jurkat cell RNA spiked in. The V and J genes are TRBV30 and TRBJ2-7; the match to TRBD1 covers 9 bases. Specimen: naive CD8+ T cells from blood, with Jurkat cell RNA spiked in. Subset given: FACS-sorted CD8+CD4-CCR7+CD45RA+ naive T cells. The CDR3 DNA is TGTGCCTGGAGTGTAACAGGGGGCATCGACGAGCAGTACTTC. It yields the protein CAWSVTGGIDEQYF.